This TCR beta chain was observed in a study of blood T cell repertoires in COVID-19. Per the authors' pipeline: The assay estimated nucleated cells by amplifying reference gene primers. Measured with immunoSEQ multiplex PCR; TCRdb has only the in-frame clones, and not every one. The D gene and trimming were derived from the DNA, and the V and J assignments and clone size from that table. The sample contains some 160,000 clones, 80% of which appear only once. Participants were aged about 18 to 100 years from about 25 US areas. Per germline, CDR1 SGHTS and CDR2 YDEGEE. This CDR3 region has 15 residues. Losses at the gene ends were 3 bases for V and 6 bases for J; bases not matched to a gene: 11.

This TCR derives from an older woman who had recovered from COVID-19. The V and J genes are TRBV5-8 and TRBJ2-7, with 8 positions matching TRBD1. Sequencing used PBMCs or T cells enriched from blood (not recorded which). The CDR3 DNA follows: TGTGCCAGCAGCTCCTTAGGACAGGGTTTTCCCGAGCAGTACTTC. Amino acid sequence: CASSSLGQGFPEQYF.